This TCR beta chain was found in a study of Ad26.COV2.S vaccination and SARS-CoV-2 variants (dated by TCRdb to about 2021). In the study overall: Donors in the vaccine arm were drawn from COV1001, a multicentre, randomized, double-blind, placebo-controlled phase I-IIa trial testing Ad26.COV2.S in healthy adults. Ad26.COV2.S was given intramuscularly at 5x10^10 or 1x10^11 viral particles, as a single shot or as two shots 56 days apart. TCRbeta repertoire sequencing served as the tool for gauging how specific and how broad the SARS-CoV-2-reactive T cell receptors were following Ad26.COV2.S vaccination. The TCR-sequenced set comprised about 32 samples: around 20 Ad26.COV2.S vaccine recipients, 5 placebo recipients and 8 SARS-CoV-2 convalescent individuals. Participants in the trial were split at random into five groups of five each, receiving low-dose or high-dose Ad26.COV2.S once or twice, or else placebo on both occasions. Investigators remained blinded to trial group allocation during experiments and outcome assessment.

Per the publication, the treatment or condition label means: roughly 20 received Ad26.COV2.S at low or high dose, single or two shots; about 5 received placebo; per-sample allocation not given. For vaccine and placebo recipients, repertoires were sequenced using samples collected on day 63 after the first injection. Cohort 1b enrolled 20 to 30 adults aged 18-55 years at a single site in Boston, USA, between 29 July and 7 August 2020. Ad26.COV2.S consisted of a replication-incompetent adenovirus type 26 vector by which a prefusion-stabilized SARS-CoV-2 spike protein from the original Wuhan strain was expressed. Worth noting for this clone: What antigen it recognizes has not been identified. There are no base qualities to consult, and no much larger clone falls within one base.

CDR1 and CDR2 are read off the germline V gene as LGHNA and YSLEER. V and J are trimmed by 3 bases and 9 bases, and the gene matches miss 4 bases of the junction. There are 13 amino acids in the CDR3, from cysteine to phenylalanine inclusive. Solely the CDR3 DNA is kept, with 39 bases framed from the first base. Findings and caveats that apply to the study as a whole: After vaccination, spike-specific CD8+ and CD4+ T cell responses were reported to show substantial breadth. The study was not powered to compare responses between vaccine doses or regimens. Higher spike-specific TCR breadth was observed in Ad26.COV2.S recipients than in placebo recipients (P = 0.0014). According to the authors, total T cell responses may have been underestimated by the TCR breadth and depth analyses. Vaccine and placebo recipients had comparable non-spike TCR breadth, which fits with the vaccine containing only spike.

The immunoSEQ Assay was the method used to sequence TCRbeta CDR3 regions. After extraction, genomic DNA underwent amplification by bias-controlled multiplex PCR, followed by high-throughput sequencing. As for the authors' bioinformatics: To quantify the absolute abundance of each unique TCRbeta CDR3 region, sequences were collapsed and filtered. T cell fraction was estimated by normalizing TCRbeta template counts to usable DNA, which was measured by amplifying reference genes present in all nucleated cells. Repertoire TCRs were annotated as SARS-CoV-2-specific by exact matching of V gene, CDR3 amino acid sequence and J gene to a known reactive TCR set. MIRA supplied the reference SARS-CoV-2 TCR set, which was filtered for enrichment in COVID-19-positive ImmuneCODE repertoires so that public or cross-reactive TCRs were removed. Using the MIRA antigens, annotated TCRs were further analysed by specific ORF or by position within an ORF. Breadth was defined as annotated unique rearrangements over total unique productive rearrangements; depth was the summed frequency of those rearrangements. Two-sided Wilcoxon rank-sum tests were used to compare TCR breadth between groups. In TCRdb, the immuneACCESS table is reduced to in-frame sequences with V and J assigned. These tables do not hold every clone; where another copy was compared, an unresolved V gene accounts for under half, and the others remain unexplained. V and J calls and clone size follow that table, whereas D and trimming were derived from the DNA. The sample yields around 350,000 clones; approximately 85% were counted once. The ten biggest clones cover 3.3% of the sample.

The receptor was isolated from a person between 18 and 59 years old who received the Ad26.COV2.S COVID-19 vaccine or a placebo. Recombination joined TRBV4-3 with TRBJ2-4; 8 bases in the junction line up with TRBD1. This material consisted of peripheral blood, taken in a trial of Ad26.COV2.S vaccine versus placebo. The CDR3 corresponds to CASSHGTGGIQYF. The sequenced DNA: TGCGCCAGCAGCCACGGGACAGGTGGCATTCAGTACTTC.